This T cell receptor beta chain was recorded in a study of blood T cell repertoires in COVID-19. As for the study in general: Samples taken during acute and convalescent COVID-19 were collected in the United States, Italy and Spain.

Seattle's enrolled individuals joined amid active infection and were then monitored longitudinally. V was trimmed by 4 bases and J by 3 bases, leaving 12 bases between them. CDR1 is SGHRS, CDR2 YFSETQ, per germline. This CDR3 has 14 residues. Methods used by the authors: The authors estimated nucleated cell counts from reference gene primer amplification. Produced via immunoSEQ multiplex PCR; TCRdb's table is partial and in-frame only. That table furnishes V, J and clone size, whereas the DNA furnished D and trimming. Of fewer than 350,000 clones listed, 86% are singletons. This TCR was sampled from a woman aged 25 to 39 with COVID-19, enrolled during active disease. The chain is built from TRBV5-1 and TRBJ2-3; unclear D gene. Sequences were obtained from peripheral blood. The CDR3 here is CASSPRPLTDTQYF. CDR3 sequence (DNA): TGCGCCAGCAGCCCCCGCCCCCTAACAGATACGCAGTATTTT. The whole variable domain, filled in from reference TRBV5-1 and TRBJ2-3, reads KAGVTQTPRYLIKTRGQQVTLSCSPISGHRSVSWYQQTPGQGLQFLFEYFSETQRNKGNFPGRFSGRQFSNSRSEMNVSTLELGDSALYLCASSPRPLTDTQYFGPGTRLTVL.